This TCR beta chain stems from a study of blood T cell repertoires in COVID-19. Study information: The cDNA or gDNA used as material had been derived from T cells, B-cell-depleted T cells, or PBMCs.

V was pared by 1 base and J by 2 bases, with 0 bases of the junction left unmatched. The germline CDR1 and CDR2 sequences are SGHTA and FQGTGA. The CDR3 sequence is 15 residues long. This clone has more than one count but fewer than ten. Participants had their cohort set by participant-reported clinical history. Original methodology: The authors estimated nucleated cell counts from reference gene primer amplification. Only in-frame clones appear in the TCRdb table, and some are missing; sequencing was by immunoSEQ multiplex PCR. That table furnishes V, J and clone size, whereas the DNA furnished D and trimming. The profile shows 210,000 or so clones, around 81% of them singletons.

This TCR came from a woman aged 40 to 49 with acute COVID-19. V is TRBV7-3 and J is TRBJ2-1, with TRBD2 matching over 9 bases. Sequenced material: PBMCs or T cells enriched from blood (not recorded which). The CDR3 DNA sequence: TGTGCCAGCAGCTTAAGCGGGGGGGCCTACAATGAGCAGTTCTTC. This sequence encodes CASSLSGGAYNEQFF. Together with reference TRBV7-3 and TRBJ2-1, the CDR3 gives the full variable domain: GAGVSQTPSNKVTEKGKYVELRCDPISGHTALYWYRQSLGQGPEFLIYFQGTGAADDSGLPNDRFFAVRPEGSVSTLKIQRTERGDSAVYLCASSLSGGAYNEQFFGPGTRLTVL.